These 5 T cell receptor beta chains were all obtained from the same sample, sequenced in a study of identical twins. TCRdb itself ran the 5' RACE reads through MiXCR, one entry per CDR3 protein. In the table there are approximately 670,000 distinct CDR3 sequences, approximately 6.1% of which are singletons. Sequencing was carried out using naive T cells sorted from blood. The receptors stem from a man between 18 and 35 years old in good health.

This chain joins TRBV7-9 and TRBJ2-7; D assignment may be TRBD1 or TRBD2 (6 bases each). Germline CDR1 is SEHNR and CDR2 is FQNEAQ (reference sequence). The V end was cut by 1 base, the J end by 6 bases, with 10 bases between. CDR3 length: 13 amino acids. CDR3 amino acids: CASSLGGALEQYV. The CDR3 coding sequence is TGTGCCAGCAGCTTAGGGGGGGCACTCGAGCAGTACGTC.

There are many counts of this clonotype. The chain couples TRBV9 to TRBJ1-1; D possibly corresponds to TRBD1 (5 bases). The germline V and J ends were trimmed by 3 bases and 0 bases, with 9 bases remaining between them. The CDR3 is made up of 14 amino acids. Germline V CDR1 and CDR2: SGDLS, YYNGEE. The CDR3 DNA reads TGTGCCAGCAGCGAGGGACCTTTGAACACTGAAGCTTTCTTT. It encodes CASSEGPLNTEAFF.

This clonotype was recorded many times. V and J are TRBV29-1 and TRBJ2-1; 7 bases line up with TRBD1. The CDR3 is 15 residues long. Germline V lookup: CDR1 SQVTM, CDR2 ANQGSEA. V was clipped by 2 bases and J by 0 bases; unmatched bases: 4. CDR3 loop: CSVETGQSSYNEQFF. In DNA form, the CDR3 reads TGCAGCGTTGAAACGGGACAGAGCTCCTACAATGAGCAGTTCTTC.

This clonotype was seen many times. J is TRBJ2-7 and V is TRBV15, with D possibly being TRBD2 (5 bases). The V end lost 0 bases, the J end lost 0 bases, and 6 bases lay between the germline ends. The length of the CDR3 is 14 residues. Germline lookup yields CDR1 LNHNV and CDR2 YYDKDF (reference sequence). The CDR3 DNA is TGTGCCACCAGCAGAGATACTAGCTCCTACGAGCAGTACGTC. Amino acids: CATSRDTSSYEQYV.

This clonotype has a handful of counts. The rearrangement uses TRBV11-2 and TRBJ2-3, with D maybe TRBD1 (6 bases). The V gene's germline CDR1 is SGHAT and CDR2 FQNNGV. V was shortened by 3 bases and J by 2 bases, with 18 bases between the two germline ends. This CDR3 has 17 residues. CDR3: CASSFSSDRAHTDTQYF. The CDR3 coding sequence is TGTGCCAGCAGCTTCTCCTCGGACAGAGCTCACACAGATACGCAGTATTTT.